This T cell receptor (beta chain) was observed in a study of T cells in narcolepsy. Study details: Healthy controls were enrolled alongside patients with narcolepsy type 1 or type 2. Study results and limitations: Autoreactive clone sequences were missing from some blood memory CD4+ repertoires. Same-patient CSF and blood CD4+ T cell clonotypes included HCRT-specific and TRIB2-specific autoreactive ones.

The table came from immunoSEQ multiplex PCR; TCRdb's copy has only in-frame clones and leaves some out. Counted here are tens of thousands of clones, around 89% occurring once; the ten biggest clones make up 1% to 1.5%. Germline assignment: CDR1 LGHNA and CDR2 YSLEER. Trimming cost V 0 bases and J 6 bases, with 6 bases left between them. The CDR3 loop spans 14 amino acids. In its sample, this clone was seen a few times. No antigen is known for it. The chain joins TRBV4-3 to TRBJ1-6; D is unclear. Sequenced sample: CD45RA- memory CD4+ T cells from PBMCs. The receptor was derived from a human donor with narcolepsy. The CDR3 DNA reads as TGCGCCAGCAGCCAAGAGCGGACTAATTCACCCCTCCACTTT. This gives the protein CASSQERTNSPLHF.